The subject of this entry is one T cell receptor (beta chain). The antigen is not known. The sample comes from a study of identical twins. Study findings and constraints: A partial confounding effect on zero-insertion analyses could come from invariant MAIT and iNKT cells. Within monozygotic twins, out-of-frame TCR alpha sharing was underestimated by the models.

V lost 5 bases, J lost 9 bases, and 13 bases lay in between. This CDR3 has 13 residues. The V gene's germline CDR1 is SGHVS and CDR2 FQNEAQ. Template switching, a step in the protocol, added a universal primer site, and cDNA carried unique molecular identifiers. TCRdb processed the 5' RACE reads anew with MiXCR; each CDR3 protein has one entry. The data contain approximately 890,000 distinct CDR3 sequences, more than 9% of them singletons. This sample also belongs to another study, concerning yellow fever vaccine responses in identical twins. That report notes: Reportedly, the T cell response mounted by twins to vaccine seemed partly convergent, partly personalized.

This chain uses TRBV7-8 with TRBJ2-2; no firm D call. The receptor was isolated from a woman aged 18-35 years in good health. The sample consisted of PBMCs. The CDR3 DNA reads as TGTGCCAGCAGCCCCCGCCCCGCACGGGAGCTGTTTTTT. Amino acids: CASSPRPARELFF. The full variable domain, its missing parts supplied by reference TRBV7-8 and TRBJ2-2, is GAGVSQSPRYKVAKRGQDVALRCDPISGHVSLFWYQQALGQGPEFLTYFQNEAQLDKSGLPSDRFFAERPEGSVSTLKIQRTQQEDSAVYLCASSPRPARELFFGEGSRLTVL.